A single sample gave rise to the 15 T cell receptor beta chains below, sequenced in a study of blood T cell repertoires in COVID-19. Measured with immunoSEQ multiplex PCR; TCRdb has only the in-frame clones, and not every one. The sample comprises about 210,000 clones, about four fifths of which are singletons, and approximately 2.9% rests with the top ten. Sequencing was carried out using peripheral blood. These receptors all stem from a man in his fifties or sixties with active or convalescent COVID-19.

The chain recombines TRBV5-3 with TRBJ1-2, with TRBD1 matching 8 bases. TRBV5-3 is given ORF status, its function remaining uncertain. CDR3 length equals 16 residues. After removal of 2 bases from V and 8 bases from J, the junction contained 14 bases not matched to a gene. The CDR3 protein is CARSFGTTDRALGYTF. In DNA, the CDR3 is TGTGCCAGAAGCTTTGGCACCACGGACAGGGCCTTGGGCTACACCTTC.

The CDR3 sequence is CASSLPSGRQTYEQYF. The CDR3 coding sequence is TGTGCCAGCAGTTTACCTAGCGGGAGACAGACCTACGAGCAGTACTTC. J is TRBJ2-7 and V is TRBV28; 10 nucleotides line up with TRBD2. V was clipped by 2 bases and J by 2 bases; unmatched bases: 6. CDR3 size: 16 residues. Germline CDR1 and CDR2: MDHEN and SYDVKM.

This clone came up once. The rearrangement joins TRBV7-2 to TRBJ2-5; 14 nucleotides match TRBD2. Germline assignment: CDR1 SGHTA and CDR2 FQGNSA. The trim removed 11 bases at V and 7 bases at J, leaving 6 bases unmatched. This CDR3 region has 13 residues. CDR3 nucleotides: TGTGCCGGGGGAGGACTAGCGGGAGGGACCCAGTACTTC. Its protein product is CAGGGLAGGTQYF.

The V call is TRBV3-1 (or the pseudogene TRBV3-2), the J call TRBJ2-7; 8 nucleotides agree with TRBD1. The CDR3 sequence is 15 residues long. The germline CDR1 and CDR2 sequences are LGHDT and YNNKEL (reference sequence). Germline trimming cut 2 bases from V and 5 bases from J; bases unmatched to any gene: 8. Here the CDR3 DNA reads TGTGCCAGCAGCCAATCCCCGCAGGGGGCTAACGAGCAGTACTTC. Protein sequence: CASSQSPQGANEQYF.

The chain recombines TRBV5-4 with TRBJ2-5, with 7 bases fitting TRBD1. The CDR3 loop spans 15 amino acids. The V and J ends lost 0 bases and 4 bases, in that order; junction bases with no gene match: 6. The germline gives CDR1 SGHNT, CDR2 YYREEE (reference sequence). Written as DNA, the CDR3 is TGTGCCAGCAGCTTGGTCGAGAACAGGGGAGAGACCCAGTACTTC. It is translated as CASSLVENRGETQYF.

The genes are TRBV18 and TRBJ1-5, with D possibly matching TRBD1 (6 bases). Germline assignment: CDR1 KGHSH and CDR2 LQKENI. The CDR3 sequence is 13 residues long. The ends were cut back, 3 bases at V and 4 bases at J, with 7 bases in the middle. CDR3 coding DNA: TGTGCCAGCTCACCGGGACAAAATCAGCCCCAGCATTTT. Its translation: CASSPGQNQPQHF.

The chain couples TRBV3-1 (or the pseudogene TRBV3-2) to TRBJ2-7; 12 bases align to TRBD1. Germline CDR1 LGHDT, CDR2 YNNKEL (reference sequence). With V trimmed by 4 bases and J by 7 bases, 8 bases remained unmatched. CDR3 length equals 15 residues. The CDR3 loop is CASSRTGQGAREQYF. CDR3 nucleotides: TGTGCCAGCAGCCGTACGGGACAGGGGGCGCGGGAGCAGTACTTC.

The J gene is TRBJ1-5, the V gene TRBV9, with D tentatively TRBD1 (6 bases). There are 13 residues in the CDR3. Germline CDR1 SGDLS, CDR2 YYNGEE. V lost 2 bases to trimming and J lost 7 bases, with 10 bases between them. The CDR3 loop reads CASSVGANQPQHF. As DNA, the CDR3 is TGTGCCAGCAGCGTGGGGGCAAACCAGCCCCAGCATTTT.

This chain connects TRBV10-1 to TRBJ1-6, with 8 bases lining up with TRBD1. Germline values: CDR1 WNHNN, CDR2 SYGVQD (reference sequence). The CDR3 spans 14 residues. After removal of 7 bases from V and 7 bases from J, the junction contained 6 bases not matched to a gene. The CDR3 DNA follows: TGCGCCAGCACAGGGACAGGCGGAAATTCACCCCTCCACTTT. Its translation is CASTGTGGNSPLHF.

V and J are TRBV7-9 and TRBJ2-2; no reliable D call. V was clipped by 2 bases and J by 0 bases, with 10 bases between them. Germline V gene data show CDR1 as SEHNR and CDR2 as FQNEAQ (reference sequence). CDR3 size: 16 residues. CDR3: CASSLTKSSNTGELFF. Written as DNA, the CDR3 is TGTGCCAGCAGCTTAACTAAGAGTTCGAACACCGGGGAGCTGTTTTTT.

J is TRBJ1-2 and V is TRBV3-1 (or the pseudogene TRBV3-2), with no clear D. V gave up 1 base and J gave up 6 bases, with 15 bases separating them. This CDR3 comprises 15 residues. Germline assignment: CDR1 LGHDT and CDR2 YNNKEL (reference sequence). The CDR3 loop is CASSQAAGYAHGYTF. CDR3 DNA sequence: TGTGCCAGCAGCCAAGCGGCGGGCTATGCCCATGGCTACACCTTC.

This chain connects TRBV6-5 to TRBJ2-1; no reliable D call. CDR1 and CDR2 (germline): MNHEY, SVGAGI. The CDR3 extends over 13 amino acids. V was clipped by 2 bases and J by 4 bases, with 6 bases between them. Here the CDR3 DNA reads TGTGCCAGCAGTTACGCCGGTTACAATGAGCAGTTCTTC. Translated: CASSYAGYNEQFF.

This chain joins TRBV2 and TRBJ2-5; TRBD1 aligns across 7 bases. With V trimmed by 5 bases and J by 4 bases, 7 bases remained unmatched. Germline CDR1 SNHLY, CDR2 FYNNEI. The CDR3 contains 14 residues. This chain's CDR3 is CASSRRTGGETQYF. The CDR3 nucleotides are TGTGCCAGCAGTAGAAGGACAGGAGGAGAGACCCAGTACTTC.

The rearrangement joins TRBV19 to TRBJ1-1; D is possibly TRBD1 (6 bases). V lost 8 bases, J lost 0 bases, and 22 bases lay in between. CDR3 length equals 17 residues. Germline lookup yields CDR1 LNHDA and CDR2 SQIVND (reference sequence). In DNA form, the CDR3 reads TGTGCCAGTCGAGCTCTTGGGACAAGGGTTATGAACACTGAAGCTTTCTTT. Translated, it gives CASRALGTRVMNTEAFF. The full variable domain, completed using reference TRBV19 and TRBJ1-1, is DGGITQSPKYLFRKEGQNVTLSCEQNLNHDAMYWYRQDPGQGLRLIYYSQIVNDFQKGDIAEGYSVSREKKESFPLTVTSAQKNPTAFYLCASRALGTRVMNTEAFFGQGTRLTVV.

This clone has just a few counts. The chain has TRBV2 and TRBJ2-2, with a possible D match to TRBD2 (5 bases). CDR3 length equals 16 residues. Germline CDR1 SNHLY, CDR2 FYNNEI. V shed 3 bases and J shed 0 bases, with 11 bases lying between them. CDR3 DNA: TGTGCCAGCAGTGATTGGCTAGCACCGAACACCGGGGAGCTGTTTTTT. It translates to CASSDWLAPNTGELFF. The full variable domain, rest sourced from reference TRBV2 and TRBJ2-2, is EPEVTQTPSHQVTQMGQEVILRCVPISNHLYFYWYRQILGQKVEFLVSFYNNEISEKSEIFDDQFSVERPDGSNFTLKIRSTKLEDSAMYFCASSDWLAPNTGELFFGEGSRLTVL.